This T cell receptor (beta chain) was recovered during a study of T cell responses to AZD1222 COVID-19 vaccine. Trimming stripped 0 bases from V and 0 bases from J, with 9 bases between. The CDR3 covers 16 residues. Per the germline V gene, CDR1 is MGHRA and CDR2 is YSYEKL. The data were produced by immunoSEQ multiplex PCR, yet TCRdb's version contains in-frame clones alone and is incomplete. The sample contains approximately 100,000 clones, roughly 87% of which appear only once. This sequence was found in an adult in good health. This chain joins TRBV4-1 and TRBJ1-3; D remains unclear. This sample comprised peripheral blood, obtained on day 0 of AZD1222 vaccination. The CDR3 bases are TGCGCCAGCAGCCAAGATAGGATGACCTCTGGAAACACCATATATTTT. Amino acids: CASSQDRMTSGNTIYF.